The entry below gives a single T cell receptor beta chain sequence along with its context. Antigen specificity is unknown. The source of the sample is a study of cytomegalovirus exposure and HLA in healthy donors. Study details: A prior study identified 90 million to 120 million unique TCR beta sequences from roughly 180 million T cells. Across more than 350 genotyped donors, around 82% landed in the Caucasian-associated ancestry cluster. Study-wide points: Later on, an analysis found that several of the most significant clusters appeared to be linked to common viral pathogens, which included parvovirus B19.

Use of 60 Vbeta and 13 Jbeta primers characterized the PCR. TCRdb's copy holds only in-frame clones and misses some; the assay was immunoSEQ multiplex PCR. In total, the table holds about 60,000 clones. With V trimmed by 7 bases and J by 4 bases, 9 bases remained unmatched. Germline CDR1 is MNHEY and CDR2 is SVGAGI. The CDR3 spans 15 residues. The sample taken for sequencing was PBMCs. The chain combines TRBV6-5 with TRBJ2-7; 11 bases are a match to TRBD1. The sequence was obtained from a boy aged 10-17 years in good health and CMV-seronegative. CDR3 in amino acids: CASTLGQGAVYEQYF. CDR3 sequence (DNA): TGTGCCAGCACTCTAGGACAGGGGGCGGTGTACGAGCAGTACTTC.